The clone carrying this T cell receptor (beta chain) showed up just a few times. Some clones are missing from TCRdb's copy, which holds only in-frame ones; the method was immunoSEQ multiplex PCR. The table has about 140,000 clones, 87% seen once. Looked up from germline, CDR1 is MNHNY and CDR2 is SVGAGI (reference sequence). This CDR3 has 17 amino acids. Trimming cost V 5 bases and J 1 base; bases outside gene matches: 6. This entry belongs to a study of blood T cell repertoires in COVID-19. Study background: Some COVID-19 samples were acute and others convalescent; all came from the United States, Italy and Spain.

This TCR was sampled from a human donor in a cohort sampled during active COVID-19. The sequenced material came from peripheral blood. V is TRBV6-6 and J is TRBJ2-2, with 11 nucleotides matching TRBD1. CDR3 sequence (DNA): TGTGCCAGCAGTCTCCGGACAGGGGGCTGGAACACCGGGGAGCTGTTTTTT. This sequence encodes CASSLRTGGWNTGELFF.